This T cell receptor (beta chain) was captured by sequencing in a study of human T cells and chemical hapten exposure. Background on the study: Small differences in pooled library volume mainly drove the variation in TCR yields per sample.

Library preparation tagged each individual cDNA molecule with a unique molecular identifier. TCRdb reanalysed the RACE reads using MiXCR and keeps one entry per CDR3 protein. The table records approximately 97,000 distinct CDR3 sequences, approximately 8.2% of them present only once. The time point denotes: healthy volunteer bleed at 2 weeks. Total RNA was extracted from unfractionated whole blood. In this sample, this clonotype turned up a few times. Trimming pared 6 bases from V and 5 bases from J, leaving 25 bases between. The CDR3 extends over 18 amino acids. The receptor comes from a female donor in good health. Some clones in this sample may be carry-over from other donors' samples. The gene calls are TRBV12-3 or TRBV12-4 and TRBJ1-4, with D maybe TRBD1 (6 bases). The source material was whole blood. This CDR3 reads CASRSRIKGVSGNEKLFF. For the CDR3, the DNA is TGTGCCAGCAGGTCTCGGATAAAGGGGGTCTCCGGGAATGAAAAACTGTTTTTT.